One T cell receptor (beta chain) is described in this entry. The entry originates in a study of shared clonotypes between healthy human individuals. Original processing notes: Filtering differed for immunoSEQ, which gave only junction sequences without quality scores. Some clones are missing from TCRdb's copy, which holds only in-frame ones; the method was immunoSEQ multiplex PCR. V and J calls and clone size are given by that table; D and trimming were obtained from the DNA. The sample includes about 1.5 million clones, 95% to 99% of them seen just once. The CDR3 sequence is 16 residues long. Germline V gives CDR1 MDHEN, CDR2 SYDVKM. Trimming removed 4 bases from V and 4 bases from J, with 18 bases in between.

The sequencing input was naive CD4+ T cells sorted from blood. Stated subset: CD45RA+ positively selected. The TCR sequence derives from a man aged 30 to 39 in good health. This sequence joins TRBV28 and TRBJ2-3, with D perhaps matching TRBD1 (6 bases). The CDR3 DNA reads as TGTGCCAGCAGTTCCACGACAGGTTTAAGGGCAGATACGCAGTATTTT. Protein product: CASSSTTGLRADTQYF.